These T cell receptor beta chains were read from a single sample in a study of blood T cell repertoires in COVID-19. Profiled with immunoSEQ multiplex PCR; TCRdb holds only in-frame clones, not every one. The data contain 200,000 to 250,000 clones, 83% of them singletons. The sequenced material came from PBMCs or T cells enriched from blood (not recorded which). These receptors originate from a woman in her forties or fifties who had been exposed to COVID-19. The CDR3 runs from the conserved cysteine through the conserved F or W.

J gene	V gene	CDR3 protein
TRBJ1-5	TRBV2	CASSSEGTDLNQPQHF
TRBJ2-1	TRBV21-1	CASSKMRDRAYNEQFF
TRBJ2-2	TRBV15	CATSRDPPVTGELFF
TRBJ1-6	TRBV5-4	CASSSSGNSPLHF
TRBJ1-3	TRBV6-6	CASSPLGTQAGNTIYF
TRBJ2-4	TRBV28	CASTPDRGLNIQYF
TRBJ1-6	TRBV21-1	CASSKMGRNDSPLHF
TRBJ1-1	TRBV28	CASSTTRAEAFF
TRBJ1-1	TRBV20-1	CSAGGLSRAFF
TRBJ1-5	TRBV6-5	CASRRHSNQPQHF
TRBJ1-2	TRBV28	CASSLLQGMRSGYTF
TRBJ2-3	TRBV10-3	CATSGGDTQYF
TRBJ2-1	TRBV7-2	CASAQPAGGWNEQFF
TRBJ2-5	TRBV11-2	CASSRSGSETQYF
TRBJ1-2	TRBV6-5	CASSSRQLANYGYTF
TRBJ2-2	TRBV5-1	CASSSGLAGTNTGELFF
TRBJ2-1	TRBV20-1	CSASPGGGNNEQFF
TRBJ2-3	TRBV18	CASSPATGFTDTQYF
TRBJ1-5	TRBV15	CATSRGGGEGQPQHF
TRBJ1-1	TRBV6-5	CASSLDRGTEAFF
TRBJ1-5	TRBV12-3/TRBV12-4	CASTSSSGQPQHF
TRBJ2-3	TRBV24-1	CATSDLQGGFTDTQYF
TRBJ1-6	TRBV5-6	CASSRGVRNSPLHF
TRBJ2-1	TRBV6-6	CASSKTGVPPYNEQFF
TRBJ1-5	TRBV3-1/TRBV3-2	CASSPPGSNQPQHF
TRBJ2-6	TRBV19	CASSIGANGANVLTF
TRBJ1-1	TRBV5-6	CASSFQGDAEAFF
TRBJ2-7	TRBV5-1	CASSFERGGTYEQYF
TRBJ1-1	TRBV30	CAWSPRDRTWNTEAFF
TRBJ2-1	TRBV10-2	CASSDSGTSYNEQFF
TRBJ2-3	TRBV5-6	CASSERDITQYF
TRBJ2-7	TRBV18	CASSLTGREQYF
TRBJ2-5	TRBV7-9	CASSLGTRSAGETQYF
TRBJ2-3	TRBV7-9	CASSYPGQGAEVAADTQYF
TRBJ2-1	TRBV5-1	CASSPGLPSSYNEQFF
TRBJ1-2	TRBV6-5	CASSLGMQRGYTF
TRBJ2-7	TRBV2	CASSVPPGGRQTISYEQYF
TRBJ2-3	TRBV5-4	CASSLGVGTGSRTQYF
TRBJ2-7	TRBV6-1	CASSESGGLPSPEQYF
TRBJ1-6	TRBV4-3	CASSQGAGRSPLHF
TRBJ1-2	TRBV25-1	CASRAPGQGGGYTF
TRBJ2-3	TRBV5-1	CASSLDRGLTDTQYF
TRBJ2-5	TRBV3-1/TRBV3-2	CASSHTGVWRETQYF